Below are 21 T cell receptor beta chains sequenced from a single sample in a study of T-cell memory formation after mild COVID-19. TCRdb redid the calling of the 5' RACE reads with MiXCR, one entry per CDR3 protein. The sample shows around 320,000 distinct CDR3 sequences, approximately 29% of them seen only once. Input material: PBMCs or a T cell subset sorted from them (not recorded which). The receptor set was obtained from an adult woman who had mild COVID-19 (a few samples of this study predate the infection). Cell type and time point are not known.

The rearrangement links TRBV24-1 to TRBJ2-1; no definite D call. The CDR3 runs to 15 residues. From germline, CDR1 is KGHDR and CDR2 SFDVKD. Trimming took 5 bases from V and 0 from J, leaving 10 bases between them. DNA for the CDR3: TGTGCCACCAGTGTTGGTGGAGCCTCCTACAATGAGCAGTTCTTC. Protein product: CATSVGGASYNEQFF.

This clonotype was counted between two and nine times. The chain couples TRBV15 to TRBJ1-2, with 8 bases that match TRBD1. CDR1 LNHNV and CDR2 YYDKDF come from the germline V gene (reference sequence). V dropped 1 base and J dropped 5; count of bases not matched to a gene: 6. CDR3 length: 15 amino acids. CDR3 in DNA: TGTGCCACCAGCAGAGCGACAGGGGTCGGGTATGGCTACACCTTC. This gives the protein CATSRATGVGYGYTF.

The V and J genes are TRBV24-1 and TRBJ2-7, with 10 bases aligning to TRBD1. The CDR3 has 15 residues. J lost 5 bases, V lost 7 bases, and 10 bases had no gene match. Germline V gene data show CDR1 as KGHDR and CDR2 as SFDVKD. This CDR3 is CATSGVGTGENEQYF. CDR3 DNA sequence: TGTGCCACCAGCGGAGTCGGGACAGGGGAGAACGAGCAGTACTTC.

This clonotype was detected a few times. J is TRBJ2-1 and V is TRBV9, with D unclear. CDR3 length: 16 residues. The V end lost 0 bases, the J end lost 4 bases, and 14 bases lay between the germline ends. Germline V gene lookup returns CDR1 SGDLS and CDR2 YYNGEE. Written as DNA, the CDR3 is TGTGCCAGCAGCGTAGAATCCGCCCCCCTTTACAATGAGCAGTTCTTC. Its protein product is CASSVESAPLYNEQFF.

The gene calls are TRBV20-1 and TRBJ2-3; D not certain. The CDR3 is 13 amino acids. Trimming left V 3 bases short and J 2 bases short, with 9 bases between. Germline CDR1 reads DFQATT; CDR2 reads SNEGSKA (reference sequence). The chain's CDR3 is CSASSPNTDTQYF. The CDR3 nucleotides read TGCAGTGCTAGTAGTCCAAACACAGATACGCAGTATTTT.

This clonotype has just a few counts. The CDR3 region is CASSPGEAFPYGYTF. As DNA, the CDR3 is TGTGCCAGCAGCCCCGGTGAGGCATTCCCATATGGCTACACCTTC. The gene calls are TRBV7-2 and TRBJ1-2, with D uncertain. The CDR3 has 15 amino acids. V lost 5 bases, J lost 5 bases, and 18 bases lay in between. CDR1 and CDR2 from the germline V gene are SGHTA and FQGNSA.

This clonotype was detected only a few times. The gene calls are TRBV12-3 or TRBV12-4 and TRBJ1-4, with a weak D call TRBD1 (6 bases). V lost 5 bases and J lost 2, with 9 bases in between. This CDR3 contains 14 residues. CDR3 in amino acids: CASSLGQTNEKLFF. The DNA for the CDR3 is TGTGCCAGCAGTCTTGGACAGACTAATGAAAAACTGTTTTTT.

To note about this clonotype: A much larger clone lies a single base off, so this may be a read error. J is TRBJ2-2 and V is TRBV24-1; no reliable D call. The CDR3 has 14 amino acids. Germline CDR1 KGHDR, CDR2 SFDVKD. Between the trimmed V and J ends, which lost 3 bases and 3 bases, there was a span of 7 bases. The chain's CDR3 is CATSDPTDTGELFF. The CDR3 bases are TGTGCCACCAGTGATCCAACAGACACCGGGGAGCTGTTTTTT.

The chain carries TRBV13 and TRBJ2-7; 14 nucleotides line up with TRBD2. The CDR3 is 14 amino acids. Germline lookup yields CDR1 PRHDT and CDR2 FYEKMQ (reference sequence). Unmatched junction bases numbered 2, after V lost 5 bases and J lost 5 bases. The CDR3 nucleotides read TGTGCCAGCAGCAGACTAGCGGGAGGGAACGAGCAGTACTTC. Translated: CASSRLAGGNEQYF.

J is TRBJ2-1 and V is TRBV11-2; 7 positions agree with TRBD2. Germline V gene lookup returns CDR1 SGHAT and CDR2 FQNNGV. The CDR3 contains 14 residues. Trimming at V came to 3 bases and at J to 8 bases, leaving 7 bases not matched to a gene. In DNA form, the CDR3 reads TGTGCCAGCAGCTTTTTACTAGCGCAAGATGAGCAGTTCTTC. Translation: CASSFLLAQDEQFF.

The chain couples TRBV20-1 to TRBJ2-5, with a tentative D call TRBD2 (5 bases). V was pared by 5 bases and J by 2 bases, with 18 bases between. The CDR3 totals 15 residues. Germline V gene data show CDR1 as DFQATT and CDR2 as SNEGSKA (reference sequence). The CDR3 region has the DNA TGCAGTGCTGAGGAGCCAATGAGCGGACAAGAGACCCAGTACTTC. Amino acid sequence: CSAEEPMSGQETQYF.

V and J are TRBV5-1 and TRBJ2-4; D ambiguous. The germline V and J ends were trimmed by 0 bases and 3 bases, with 10 bases remaining between them. The CDR3 spans 15 residues. Germline loops: CDR1 SGHRS, CDR2 YFSETQ. The CDR3 reads CASSLAGGVKNIQYF. The CDR3 region has the DNA TGCGCCAGCAGCTTGGCCGGTGGGGTCAAAAACATTCAGTACTTC.

This chain joins TRBV12-3 or TRBV12-4 and TRBJ2-2; D may be TRBD2 (6 bases). The V end was cut by 5 bases, the J end by 0 bases, with 13 bases between. The CDR3 totals 16 residues. CDR3 region: CASSQPGTSNTGELFF. The CDR3, as DNA: TGTGCCAGCAGTCAACCCGGGACTTCGAACACCGGGGAGCTGTTTTTT.

Concerning this clonotype: Sequence at one end of the junction differs from germline and may be a read error. The genes are TRBV18 and TRBJ2-1; the match to TRBD1 covers 7 bases. Germline V gene sequence: CDR1 KGHSH, CDR2 LQKENI. The CDR3 spans 15 residues. The CDR3, as DNA: TGTGCCAGCTCGCCACGGACAGGCGAGGGCAATGAGCAGTTCTTC. Translation gives CASSPRTGEGNEQFF.

This clonotype has more than one count but fewer than ten. This sequence joins TRBV18 and TRBJ2-7; 13 nucleotides line up with TRBD2. The V segment lost 3 bases and the J segment 2 bases; nucleotides outside the gene matches: 13. The CDR3 runs to 19 residues. CDR1 is KGHSH, CDR2 LQKENI, per germline. CDR3 sequence (DNA): TGTGCCAGCTCACCGGGGACTAGCGGGGACCCACCGGGGGCCTACGAGCAGTACTTC. Its translation is CASSPGTSGDPPGAYEQYF.

The chain links TRBV5-5 to TRBJ1-2; D is ambiguous. The CDR3 sequence is 14 residues long. V lost 1 base and J 4 bases, leaving 11 bases between the germline ends. The germline V gene has CDR1 SGHKS and CDR2 YYEKEE (reference sequence). Here the CDR3 DNA reads TGTGCCAGCAGCTTGCAAACAGCCGTCTATGGCTACACCTTC. Translating it yields CASSLQTAVYGYTF.

The genes are TRBV6-1 and TRBJ1-4, with D hard to call. Deletions cut 2 bases from V and 8 bases from J, with 9 bases between. Germline loops: CDR1 MNHNS, CDR2 SASEGT. The CDR3 extends over 13 amino acids. The CDR3 spells CASSETPDEKLFF. The CDR3 DNA sequence: TGTGCCAGCAGTGAAACGCCGGACGAAAAACTGTTTTTT.

V usage is TRBV4-2 and J usage is TRBJ1-1; 9 nucleotides match TRBD1. CDR1 LGHNA and CDR2 YNFKEQ come from the germline V gene. V lost 1 base and J lost 1; bases outside the gene matches: 4. The CDR3 covers 16 residues. The DNA for the CDR3 is TGTGCCAGCAGCCAAGCCCAGACAGGGGGGAACACTGAAGCTTTCTTT. Protein: CASSQAQTGGNTEAFF.

DNA for the CDR3: TGTGCCAGCAGGGCCAGACTAGCGGGACCATACAATGAGCAGTTCTTC. Amino acids: CASRARLAGPYNEQFF. The V gene is TRBV2, the J gene TRBJ2-1, with 11 bases that match TRBD2. Germline V gene data show CDR1 as SNHLY and CDR2 as FYNNEI. The CDR3 consists of 16 residues. The junction had 8 bases not matched to a gene; V was cut back by 6 bases and J by 4 bases.

The genes are TRBV3-1 and TRBJ2-3; perhaps TRBD2 as D (6 bases). Trimming pared 4 bases from V and 0 bases from J, leaving 14 bases between. CDR3 length: 16 residues. Germline values: CDR1 LGHDT, CDR2 YNNKEL (reference sequence). This CDR3 reads CASSPTAGYSTDTQYF. The CDR3 DNA sequence: TGTGCCAGCAGCCCCACTGCGGGGTATAGCACAGATACGCAGTATTTT.

The chain uses TRBV6-5 and TRBJ1-1, with D hard to call. Per the germline V gene, CDR1 is MNHEY and CDR2 is SVGAGI. The CDR3 is 17 amino acids. Trimming pared 2 bases from V and 4 bases from J, leaving 20 bases between. In nucleotides, the CDR3 is TGTGCCAGCAGTTACGGCAGTCTTCCGGGTGGATCCACTGAAGCTTTCTTT. Its protein product is CASSYGSLPGGSTEAFF.